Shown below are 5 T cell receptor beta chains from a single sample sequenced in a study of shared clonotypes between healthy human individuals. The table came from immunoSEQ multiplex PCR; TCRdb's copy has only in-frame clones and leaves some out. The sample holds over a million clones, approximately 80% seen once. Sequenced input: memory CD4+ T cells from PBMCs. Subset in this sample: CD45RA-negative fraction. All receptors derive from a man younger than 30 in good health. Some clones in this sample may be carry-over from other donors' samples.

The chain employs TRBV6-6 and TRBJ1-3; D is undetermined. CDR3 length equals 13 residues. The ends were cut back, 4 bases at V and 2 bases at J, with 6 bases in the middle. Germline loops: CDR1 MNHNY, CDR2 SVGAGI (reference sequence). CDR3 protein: CASSSDPGNTIYF. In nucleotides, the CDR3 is TGTGCCAGCAGTTCCGATCCTGGAAACACCATATATTTT.

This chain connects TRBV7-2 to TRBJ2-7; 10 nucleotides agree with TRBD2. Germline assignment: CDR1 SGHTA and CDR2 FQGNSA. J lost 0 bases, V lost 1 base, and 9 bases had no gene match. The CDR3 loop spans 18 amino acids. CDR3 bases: TGTGCCAGCAGCTTAGTCCCTGCTAGCGGGGGAAGCTCCTACGAGCAGTACTTC. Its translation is CASSLVPASGGSSYEQYF.

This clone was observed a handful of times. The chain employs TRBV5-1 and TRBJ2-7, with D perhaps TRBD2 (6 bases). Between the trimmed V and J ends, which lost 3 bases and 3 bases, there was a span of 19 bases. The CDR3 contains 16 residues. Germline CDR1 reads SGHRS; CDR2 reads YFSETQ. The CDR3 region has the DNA TGCGCCAGCAGCTCCGGAGGGACCGGGACCAGCTACGAGCAGTACTTC. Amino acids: CASSSGGTGTSYEQYF.

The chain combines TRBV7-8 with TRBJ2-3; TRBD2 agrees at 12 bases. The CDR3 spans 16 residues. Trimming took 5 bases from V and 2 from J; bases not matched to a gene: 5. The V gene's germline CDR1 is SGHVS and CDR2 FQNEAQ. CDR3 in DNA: TGTGCCAGCAGCGACGGACTAGCGGGGAACACAGATACGCAGTATTTT. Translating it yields CASSDGLAGNTDTQYF.

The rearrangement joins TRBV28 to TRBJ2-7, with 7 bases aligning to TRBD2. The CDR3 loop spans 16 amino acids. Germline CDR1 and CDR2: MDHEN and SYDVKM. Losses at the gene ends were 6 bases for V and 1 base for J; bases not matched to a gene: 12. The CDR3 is CASSLSRDYKSYEQYF. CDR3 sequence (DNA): TGTGCCAGCAGCCTAAGTCGGGACTACAAGTCCTACGAGCAGTACTTC.